The entry below gives a single T cell receptor beta chain sequence along with its context. Its specificity is not known. The PCR employed 60 Vbeta primers together with 13 Jbeta primers. Clones were read by immunoSEQ multiplex PCR, and TCRdb kept only the in-frame ones, dropping some. The sample shows more than 140,000 clones, 82% of them seen only once. The sample belongs to a study of cytomegalovirus exposure and HLA in healthy donors. Turning to the study itself: From HLA-typed donors, an early data release held around 80 million unique TCRs. Study conclusions and caveats: With later analysis, a missense DCLRE1C variant became linked to TCR beta V- and J-gene trimming. In a later analysis, CMV-associated beta chains were mostly HLA-associated, it appeared. Reports indicate that TCR beta sequences accurately predicted the HLA-A and HLA-B alleles of most subjects.

Deletions cut 6 bases from V and 5 bases from J, with 15 bases between. CDR3 length: 14 residues. Germline CDR1 reads MNHNS; CDR2 reads SASEGT. Sequencing used PBMCs. This TCR derives from a man aged 25-45 years in good health and CMV-seropositive. The chain recombines TRBV6-1 with TRBJ2-3; maybe TRBD2 (5 bases). CDR3 region: CASRELARGDTQYF. In DNA form, the CDR3 reads TGTGCCAGCAGGGAGTTAGCGCGCGGAGATACGCAGTATTTT.